Only a few counts were recorded for the clone carrying this TCR beta chain. Investigators prepared the TCR beta libraries by applying iRepertoire HTBI primers and Arm-PCR of CDR3 regions. Each CDR3 protein gets one entry after TCRdb re-called the multiplex PCR reads with MiXCR. The sample includes hundreds of thousands of distinct CDR3 sequences, roughly 15% of them seen just once. Germline CDR1 SGHRS, CDR2 YFSETQ. Trimming took 1 base from V and 3 from J; bases not matched to a gene: 5. This CDR3 spans 17 amino acids. The record originates from a study of regulatory T cells in long-lasting Graves disease. Time point specified: newly diagnosed GD, antithyroid drugs for less than 3 months. The TCR library was made from RNA that had been extracted from PBMCs in TRIzol. The sample also formed part of further work on T cells in Graves' hyperthyroidism and ophthalmopathy.

Material: peripheral blood mononuclear cells (PBMCs), obtained at new diagnosis, from a patient treated with antithyroid drugs. J is TRBJ2-2 and V is TRBV5-1; 11 nucleotides align to TRBD2. This receptor was obtained from a woman aged 25 to 39 with Graves disease. The CDR3 bases are TGCGCCAGCAGCTTGACTAGCGGGAGTAGGTACACCGGGGAGCTGTTTTTT. Its protein is CASSLTSGSRYTGELFF.